One sample yielded the 27 T cell receptor beta chains listed below, sequenced in a study of blood T cell repertoires in COVID-19. The repertoire was sequenced with immunoSEQ multiplex PCR; TCRdb's copy has only in-frame clones and lacks some. Among about 94,000 clones listed, 75% to 90% were seen once. Sequenced material: peripheral blood. All receptors come from a human donor in a cohort sampled during active COVID-19.

The V call is TRBV7-2, the J call TRBJ2-2, with D tentatively TRBD1 (5 bases). Trimming cost V 5 bases and J 2 bases, with 12 bases left between them. Germline V gives CDR1 SGHTA, CDR2 FQGNSA. This CDR3 is 15 amino acids long. The CDR3 loop is CASSPREINTGELFF. CDR3 in DNA: TGTGCCAGCAGCCCCAGGGAAATTAACACCGGGGAGCTGTTTTTT.

This clone was found a few times. The J gene is TRBJ1-2, the V gene TRBV11-2; 10 bases are a match to TRBD1. Germline lookup yields CDR1 SGHAT and CDR2 FQNNGV. The CDR3 covers 15 residues. V was pared by 3 bases and J by 1 base, with 2 bases of the junction left unmatched. CDR3 sequence: CASSFGTGVNYGYTF. The CDR3 DNA reads TGTGCCAGCAGCTTTGGGACAGGGGTTAACTATGGCTACACCTTC. Complete variable domain (other parts from reference TRBV11-2 and TRBJ1-2): EAGVAQSPRYKIIEKRQSVAFWCNPISGHATLYWYQQILGQGPKLLIQFQNNGVVDDSQLPKDRFSAERLKGVDSTLKIQPAKLEDSAVYLCASSFGTGVNYGYTFGSGTRLTVV.

The V call is TRBV28, the J call TRBJ1-1, with D tentatively TRBD1 (5 bases). Germline assignment: CDR1 MDHEN and CDR2 SYDVKM. The V end lost 10 bases, the J end lost 6 bases, and 21 bases lay between the germline ends. The CDR3 loop spans 14 amino acids. The CDR3 reads CAILLTRDSSEAFF. The DNA of the CDR3 is TGTGCCATCCTCCTTACCCGGGACTCTTCTGAAGCTTTCTTT.

This clone was seen a single time. V gene TRBV19 combines with J gene TRBJ1-4; TRBD1 aligns across 8 bases. V lost 8 bases and J lost 8; bases outside the gene matches: 7. Germline CDR1 is LNHDA and CDR2 is SQIVND (reference sequence). This CDR3 is built from 13 residues. The CDR3 here is CASGQGAWEKLFF. The CDR3 DNA follows: TGTGCCAGTGGCCAGGGGGCTTGGGAAAAACTGTTTTTT.

The V gene is TRBV28, the J gene TRBJ1-6, with 7 nucleotides matching TRBD1. Germline V gene data show CDR1 as MDHEN and CDR2 as SYDVKM. V trimming: 6 bases; J trimming: 7 bases; junction bases outside the gene matches: 15. The CDR3 totals 17 residues. This CDR3 is CASRSITEQGTNSPLHF. The CDR3 DNA is TGTGCCAGCAGATCCATAACAGAACAGGGGACGAATTCACCCCTCCACTTT.

The V gene is TRBV19, the J gene TRBJ2-7, with 7 bases that match TRBD2. Trimming took 5 bases from V and 0 from J; bases not matched to a gene: 7. Germline values: CDR1 LNHDA, CDR2 SQIVND (reference sequence). This CDR3 contains 15 residues. The CDR3 coding sequence is TGTGCCAGTAGTTTTACTAGCGAAAGCTCCTACGAGCAGTACTTC. It yields the protein CASSFTSESSYEQYF. Complete variable domain (other parts from reference TRBV19 and TRBJ2-7): DGGITQSPKYLFRKEGQNVTLSCEQNLNHDAMYWYRQDPGQGLRLIYYSQIVNDFQKGDIAEGYSVSREKKESFPLTVTSAQKNPTAFYLCASSFTSESSYEQYFGPGTRLTVT.

This chain joins TRBV27 and TRBJ2-3, with 7 nucleotides matching TRBD2. V shed 5 bases, J shed 6 bases, and the junction held 14 bases outside the gene matches. This CDR3 contains 16 residues. From germline, CDR1 is MNHEY and CDR2 SMNVEV (reference sequence). The CDR3 protein is CASSPLGAGEGDTQYF. The CDR3 DNA reads as TGTGCCAGCAGTCCCTTAGGGGCGGGAGAGGGTGATACGCAGTATTTT.

This clone was recorded only once. The chain employs TRBV5-1 and TRBJ1-1, with 12 bases matching TRBD1. The CDR3 has 15 amino acids. Looked up from germline, CDR1 is SGHRS and CDR2 is YFSETQ. Germline trimming cut 4 bases from V and 9 bases from J; bases unmatched to any gene: 10. This chain's CDR3 is CASSPAGQGAEKAFF. The CDR3 nucleotides read TGCGCCAGCAGCCCGGCGGGACAGGGGGCTGAGAAAGCTTTCTTT.

The rearrangement uses TRBV7-2 and TRBJ2-1; TRBD2 might be the D (5 bases). The V gene's germline CDR1 is SGHTA and CDR2 FQGNSA. Trimming removed 7 bases from V and 2 bases from J, with 12 bases in between. This CDR3 is built from 14 residues. CDR3 DNA sequence: TGTGCCAGCATGGGAGTCCTCACCTACAATGAGCAGTTCTTC. It yields the protein CASMGVLTYNEQFF.

The J gene is TRBJ1-4, the V gene TRBV10-2; D not resolved. The CDR3 totals 13 residues. The germline V gene has CDR1 WSHSY and CDR2 SAAADI. V was shortened by 4 bases and J by 7 bases, with 10 bases between the two germline ends. The CDR3 spells CASSAAGFEKLFF. DNA of the CDR3: TGCGCCAGCAGTGCGGCAGGCTTTGAAAAACTGTTTTTT.

This chain joins TRBV7-9 and TRBJ2-7, with 9 bases identical to TRBD2. Trimming cost V 5 bases and J 2 bases; bases outside gene matches: 7. The CDR3 is 15 residues long. Germline values: CDR1 SEHNR, CDR2 FQNEAQ (reference sequence). Written as DNA, the CDR3 is TGTGCCAGCAGCCCCCTAGCGGGAACCCCCTACGAGCAGTACTTC. Protein: CASSPLAGTPYEQYF.

The rearrangement joins TRBV30 to TRBJ1-2; no clear D. The ends were cut back, 0 bases at V and 8 bases at J, with 10 bases in the middle. The CDR3 sequence is 12 residues long. Germline CDR1 GTSNPN, CDR2 SVGIG (reference sequence). The CDR3 region is CAWSVITTGYTF. The CDR3 bases are TGTGCCTGGAGTGTAATCACGACAGGCTACACCTTC.

CDR3 nucleotide sequence: TGTGCCAGCAACTTCGGACAGGGAAAAAATGAGCAGTTCTTC. Its protein is CASNFGQGKNEQFF. The chain employs TRBV7-9 and TRBJ2-1; 8 bases are a match to TRBD1. The CDR3 has 14 amino acids. Germline V gene sequence: CDR1 SEHNR, CDR2 FQNEAQ (reference sequence). Losses at the gene ends were 7 bases for V and 7 bases for J; bases not matched to a gene: 9. The full variable domain, rest sourced from reference TRBV7-9 and TRBJ2-1, is DTGVSQNPRHKITKRGQNVTFRCDPISEHNRLYWYRQTLGQGPEFLTYFQNEAQLEKSRLLSDRFSAERPKGSFSTLEIQRTEQGDSAMYLCASNFGQGKNEQFFGPGTRLTVL.

The V gene is TRBV5-6, the J gene TRBJ2-7, with D perhaps matching TRBD2 (6 bases). V was pared by 1 base and J by 6 bases, with 11 bases between. The CDR3 is 13 amino acids. In germline, CDR1 is SGHDT, CDR2 YYEEEE. CDR3 sequence (DNA): TGTGCCAGCAGCTTGATGGGGAGGCCCGAGCAGTACTTC. It yields the protein CASSLMGRPEQYF. Complete variable domain (other parts from reference TRBV5-6 and TRBJ2-7): DAGVTQSPTHLIKTRGQQVTLRCSPKSGHDTVSWYQQALGQGPQFIFQYYEEEERQRGNFPDRFSGHQFPNYSSELNVNALLLGDSALYLCASSLMGRPEQYFGPGTRLTVT.

This clone came up a few times. The chain has TRBV5-6 and TRBJ2-7; no clear D. V was pared by 0 bases and J by 1 base, with 5 bases between. This CDR3 region has 13 residues. The germline V gene has CDR1 SGHDT and CDR2 YYEEEE. Here the CDR3 reads CASSLGQSYEQYF. DNA of the CDR3: TGTGCCAGCAGCTTGGGGCAGTCCTACGAGCAGTACTTC.

This chain uses TRBV12-3 or TRBV12-4 with TRBJ1-1; no firm D call. The CDR3 covers 13 residues. The ends were cut back, 3 bases at V and 6 bases at J, with 11 bases in the middle. CDR3 sequence (DNA): TGTGCCAGCAGTTTCCGGGAGGGCGCTGAAGCTTTCTTT. Translated, it gives CASSFREGAEAFF.

This chain joins TRBV9 and TRBJ2-7; D may be TRBD1 (5 bases). Trimming stripped 0 bases from V and 6 bases from J, with 16 bases between. The length of the CDR3 is 15 residues. The germline CDR1 and CDR2 sequences are SGDLS and YYNGEE. The CDR3 sequence is CASSVAQGAGSEQYF. In DNA, the CDR3 is TGTGCCAGCAGCGTAGCTCAAGGGGCAGGGTCCGAGCAGTACTTC.

The chain links TRBV11-2 to TRBJ2-7, with 7 bases matching TRBD1. The CDR3 totals 13 residues. Trimming removed 4 bases from V and 2 bases from J; junction bases left unmatched: 2. The germline V gene has CDR1 SGHAT and CDR2 FQNNGV. This CDR3 is CASSYGQAYEQYF. CDR3 sequence (DNA): TGTGCCAGCAGCTATGGACAGGCCTACGAGCAGTACTTC.

This sequence joins TRBV7-2 and TRBJ2-1, with a weak D call TRBD1 (5 bases). The germline CDR1 and CDR2 sequences are SGHTA and FQGNSA. V was trimmed by 6 bases and J by 7 bases, leaving 16 bases between them. This CDR3 spans 14 amino acids. The CDR3 spells CASSHRIGVNEQFF. CDR3 coding DNA: TGTGCCAGCAGTCACCGCATAGGGGTGAATGAGCAGTTCTTC.

V is TRBV11-3 and J is TRBJ2-7, with 8 bases that match TRBD2. Germline V gives CDR1 SGHNT, CDR2 YENEEA. J lost 6 bases, V lost 5 bases, and 9 bases had no gene match. The CDR3 spans 14 residues. CDR3 region: CASSPSGRGGEQYF. Written as DNA, the CDR3 is TGTGCCAGCAGCCCAAGCGGGAGAGGAGGCGAGCAGTACTTC.

The chain recombines TRBV5-1 with TRBJ1-1, with D unclear. Germline CDR1 SGHRS, CDR2 YFSETQ. V was clipped by 0 bases and J by 4 bases, with 22 bases between them. The CDR3 contains 18 residues. The CDR3 DNA reads TGCGCCAGCAGCTTGGCCCAGGTCGCGTCGCAAGTTGGCACTGAAGCTTTCTTT. Protein: CASSLAQVASQVGTEAFF.

The chain has TRBV4-1 and TRBJ1-4; the match to TRBD1 covers 8 bases. CDR3 length: 15 amino acids. Germline-derived CDR1 and CDR2 are MGHRA and YSYEKL. Unmatched junction bases numbered 3, after V lost 0 bases and J lost 6 bases. CDR3 DNA sequence: TGCGCCAGCAGCCAAGATGCGACAGGGGATGAAAAACTGTTTTTT. Encoded protein: CASSQDATGDEKLFF.

The rearrangement joins TRBV12-3 or TRBV12-4 to TRBJ2-7, with a tentative D call TRBD2 (5 bases). The ends were cut back, 7 bases at V and 2 bases at J, with 12 bases in the middle. This CDR3 has 13 amino acids. The CDR3 loop reads CASNGGRTYEQYF. CDR3 in DNA: TGTGCCAGCAACGGCGGGCGGACCTACGAGCAGTACTTC.

This chain links TRBV9 with TRBJ2-5, with TRBD1 matching over 9 bases. From germline, CDR1 is SGDLS and CDR2 YYNGEE. The CDR3 spans 13 residues. The V segment lost 3 bases and the J segment 4 bases; nucleotides outside the gene matches: 1. CDR3 loop: CASSAGQGETQYF. The CDR3 coding sequence is TGTGCCAGCAGCGCGGGACAGGGAGAGACCCAGTACTTC.

This chain connects TRBV4-1 to TRBJ1-4; D may be TRBD1 (6 bases). Trimming left V 3 bases short and J 8 bases short, with 19 bases between. Germline V gene sequence: CDR1 MGHRA, CDR2 YSYEKL. CDR3 length equals 16 residues. The DNA of the CDR3 is TGCGCCAGCAGCCAGTCCGGGACACGGGAACAGGAAAAACTGTTTTTT. It yields the protein CASSQSGTREQEKLFF.

The V and J genes are TRBV10-3 and TRBJ2-2; the D gene is possibly TRBD2 (5 bases). Germline V gene sequence: CDR1 ENHRY, CDR2 SYGVKD. The V end was cut by 10 bases, the J end by 0 bases, with 9 bases between. The CDR3 is 13 amino acids. The CDR3 spells CAKAVANTGELFF. As DNA, the CDR3 is TGTGCCAAAGCGGTAGCGAACACCGGGGAGCTGTTTTTT.

The chain is built from TRBV7-9 and TRBJ1-1; D gene ambiguous. CDR3 length equals 14 residues. Germline V gene data show CDR1 as SEHNR and CDR2 as FQNEAQ (reference sequence). V lost 2 bases and J lost 7, with 14 bases in between. CDR3 in amino acids: CASSLYGLRGEAFF. Written as DNA, the CDR3 is TGTGCCAGCAGCTTATATGGATTGCGGGGTGAAGCTTTCTTT.